This T cell receptor beta chain was recovered during a study of blood T cell repertoires in COVID-19. Study summary: Researchers got acute and convalescent COVID-19 samples from the United States, Italy and Spain.

This clone was found once. Assay used: immunoSEQ multiplex PCR; TCRdb lists only in-frame clones, some missing. The sample carries approximately 290,000 clones, about 89% recorded once. V shed 0 bases and J shed 0 bases, with 15 bases lying between them. In germline, CDR1 is GTSNPN, CDR2 SVGIG (reference sequence). The CDR3 runs to 17 residues. The sample comprised peripheral blood. The rearrangement uses TRBV30 and TRBJ2-1; no definite D call. The source of this sequence is a man under 40 with acute or convalescent COVID-19. The CDR3 protein is CAWSVSYAESSYNEQFF. Here the CDR3 DNA reads TGTGCCTGGAGTGTTTCTTATGCGGAAAGCTCCTACAATGAGCAGTTCTTC.